The 17 T cell receptor beta chains in this list originate from one sample, sequenced in a study of blood T cell repertoires in COVID-19 (TCRdb year 2020). Receptor libraries were prepared by the immunoSEQ multiplex PCR assay. In TCRdb, the immuneACCESS table is reduced to in-frame sequences with V and J assigned. These tables do not hold every clone; where another copy was compared, an unresolved V gene accounts for under half, and the others remain unexplained. This sample gives some 200,000 clones in total; over 60% of them show up just once. The ten largest clones take up 4.5% to 7% of the sample. Sequenced input: peripheral blood. The receptor source for this set is a woman between 70 and 85 years old with acute or convalescent COVID-19.

This chain links TRBV28 with TRBJ2-7; maybe TRBD1 (6 bases). Germline V CDR1 and CDR2: MDHEN, SYDVKM. The length of the CDR3 is 15 residues. V was cut by 6 bases and J by 0 bases, with 15 bases left in between. The CDR3 spells CASRTTGPVSYEQYF. The CDR3 region has the DNA TGTGCCAGCAGAACCACAGGGCCGGTCTCCTACGAGCAGTACTTC.

The chain employs TRBV10-3 and TRBJ2-1; 11 bases match TRBD2. The germline V gene has CDR1 ENHRY and CDR2 SYGVKD. The length of the CDR3 is 14 residues. V lost 10 bases, J lost 4 bases, and 6 bases stayed unmatched. The CDR3 spells CATAGTSGYNEQFF. The CDR3 bases are TGTGCCACCGCCGGGACTAGCGGATACAATGAGCAGTTCTTC.

This sequence joins TRBV5-1 and TRBJ1-5; 9 nucleotides line up with TRBD1. From germline, CDR1 is SGHRS and CDR2 YFSETQ. The CDR3 length is 15 residues. J was trimmed by 6 bases and V by 4 bases; bases with no gene match: 8. CDR3 coding DNA: TGCGCCAGCAGCGAACAGGGGGCGCAGGGTCAGCCCCAGCATTTT. It translates to CASSEQGAQGQPQHF.

The chain links TRBV7-3 to TRBJ2-1, with 9 bases that match TRBD2. Per germline, CDR1 SGHTA and CDR2 FQGTGA. The CDR3 runs 16 residues. V was pared by 5 bases and J by 7 bases, with 12 bases of the junction left unmatched. The CDR3: CASSPKGLARGNEQFF. The DNA of the CDR3 is TGTGCCAGCAGCCCAAAGGGACTAGCTCGAGGGAATGAGCAGTTCTTC.

The chain joins TRBV6-5 to TRBJ2-7; 7 bases are shared with TRBD2. The trim removed 8 bases at V and 0 bases at J, leaving 4 bases unmatched. The CDR3 runs 13 residues. Germline CDR1 and CDR2: MNHEY and SVGAGI. The CDR3 DNA sequence: TGTGCCAGCTGGACTAGGAACTCCTACGAGCAGTACTTC. This sequence encodes CASWTRNSYEQYF.

This clone was observed a single time. The V call is TRBV5-1, the J call TRBJ2-5, with 10 positions matching TRBD2. This CDR3 has 17 residues. Germline V gene sequence: CDR1 SGHRS, CDR2 YFSETQ. The junction had 9 bases not matched to a gene; V was cut back by 4 bases and J by 0 bases. CDR3: CASSPGTSVPHQETQYF. CDR3 in DNA: TGCGCCAGCAGCCCTGGGACTAGCGTCCCACACCAAGAGACCCAGTACTTC.

This clone was seen only once. The chain uses TRBV19 and TRBJ1-5; the D gene is possibly TRBD1 (5 bases). Germline CDR1 LNHDA, CDR2 SQIVND (reference sequence). This CDR3 has 16 residues. Trimming removed 5 bases from V and 0 bases from J, with 14 bases in between. CDR3 sequence: CASSLGRGYSNQPQHF. The CDR3 DNA sequence: TGTGCCAGTAGTTTGGGGAGGGGTTATAGCAATCAGCCCCAGCATTTT.

This chain joins TRBV28 and TRBJ1-4, with D maybe TRBD1 (5 bases). The CDR3 runs 16 residues. Trimming stripped 5 bases from V and 5 bases from J, with 18 bases between. CDR1 and CDR2 from the germline V gene are MDHEN and SYDVKM. The CDR3 here is CASSTDRTSLNEKLFF. The CDR3 nucleotides read TGTGCCAGCAGTACCGATCGGACAAGCCTGAATGAAAAACTGTTTTTT.

The V and J genes are TRBV12-5 and TRBJ2-1, with a possible D match to TRBD1 (6 bases). CDR1 is LGHNT and CDR2 is FRNRAP in the germline V gene. This CDR3 has 15 amino acids. Trimming shortened V by 0 bases and J by 9 bases, and 15 bases separated the two germline ends. CDR3 amino acids: CASGLVVNRAFEQFF. The CDR3 nucleotides read TGTGCTAGTGGTTTGGTAGTAAACAGGGCCTTTGAGCAGTTCTTC.

This clone was counted only a few times. The chain links TRBV12-3 or TRBV12-4 to TRBJ1-1; D uncertain. Between the trimmed V and J ends, which lost 3 bases and 5 bases, there was a span of 7 bases. The CDR3 runs to 12 residues. CDR3: CASSLTGTEAFF. CDR3 in DNA: TGTGCCAGCAGTTTGACGGGAACTGAAGCTTTCTTT.

This chain connects TRBV25-1 to TRBJ1-4, with D perhaps TRBD1 (6 bases). Germline CDR1 reads MGHDK; CDR2 reads SYGVNS. The CDR3 spans 14 residues. Trimming took 0 bases from V and 4 from J, leaving 6 bases between them. The CDR3 DNA reads as TGTGCCAGCAGTGAATACAGGGGTAATGAAAAACTGTTTTTT. It specifies CASSEYRGNEKLFF.

V and J are TRBV27 and TRBJ2-7; 7 bases line up with TRBD2. The CDR3 contains 16 residues. V lost 5 bases and J lost 2; bases outside the gene matches: 12. Germline V CDR1 and CDR2: MNHEY, SMNVEV (reference sequence). The CDR3 DNA sequence: TGTGCCAGCAGTCCGACTAGCCGCACTTATACCTACGAGCAGTACTTC. This sequence encodes CASSPTSRTYTYEQYF.

This sequence joins TRBV28 and TRBJ1-6; D might be TRBD1 (6 bases). Trimming removed 2 bases at V and 2 bases at J, with 10 bases between. There are 16 residues in the CDR3. Germline CDR1 is MDHEN and CDR2 is SYDVKM. In nucleotides, the CDR3 is TGTGCCAGCAGTTTAGAGGGGGGGGCCTATAATTCACCCCTCCACTTT. Its protein product is CASSLEGGAYNSPLHF.

Concerning this clone: Other DNA sequences in the same sample also yield this CDR3. The chain combines TRBV11-2 with TRBJ1-1; 8 bases map to TRBD1. V was clipped by 1 base and J by 7 bases; unmatched bases: 2. The CDR3 contains 13 residues. Germline loops: CDR1 SGHAT, CDR2 FQNNGV. This CDR3 is CASSLGGTGEAFF. The DNA for the CDR3 is TGTGCCAGCAGCTTAGGAGGGACAGGTGAAGCTTTCTTT.

This chain links TRBV2 with TRBJ2-5; tentatively, D is TRBD2 (6 bases). The CDR3 spans 14 residues. Germline V gene sequence: CDR1 SNHLY, CDR2 FYNNEI. Deletions cut 7 bases from V and 5 bases from J, with 17 bases between. The CDR3 DNA sequence: TGTGCCAGCACCGAGCGGAGGGCGGTGGAGACCCAGTACTTC. Translation: CASTERRAVETQYF.

The genes are TRBV6-1 and TRBJ1-2; TRBD1 is a possible D gene (6 bases). Germline assignment: CDR1 MNHNS and CDR2 SASEGT. This CDR3 region has 14 residues. The ends were cut back, 1 base at V and 6 bases at J, with 12 bases in the middle. The CDR3: CASSEGGGGHGYTF. The CDR3 DNA reads as TGTGCCAGCAGTGAAGGGGGGGGCGGTCATGGCTACACCTTC.

This chain joins TRBV5-1 and TRBJ1-1; D may be TRBD1 (6 bases). The CDR3 sequence is 15 residues long. V was pared by 0 bases and J by 0 bases, with 9 bases between. Germline loops: CDR1 SGHRS, CDR2 YFSETQ. The CDR3 bases are TGCGCCAGCAGCTTGGCCAGGGGCTTGAACACTGAAGCTTTCTTT. It encodes CASSLARGLNTEAFF.